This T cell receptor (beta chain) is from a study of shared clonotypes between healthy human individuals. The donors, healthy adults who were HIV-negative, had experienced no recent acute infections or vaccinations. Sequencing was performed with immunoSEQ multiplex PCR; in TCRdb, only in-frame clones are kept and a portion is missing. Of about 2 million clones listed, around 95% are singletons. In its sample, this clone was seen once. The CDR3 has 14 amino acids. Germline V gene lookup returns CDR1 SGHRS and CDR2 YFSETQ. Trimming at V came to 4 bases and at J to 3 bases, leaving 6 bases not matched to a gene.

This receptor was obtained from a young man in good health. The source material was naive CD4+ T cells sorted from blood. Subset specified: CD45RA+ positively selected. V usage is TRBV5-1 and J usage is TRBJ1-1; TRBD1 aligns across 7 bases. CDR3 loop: CASSPRQGYTEAFF. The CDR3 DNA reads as TGCGCCAGCAGCCCCCGACAGGGTTACACTGAAGCTTTCTTT.